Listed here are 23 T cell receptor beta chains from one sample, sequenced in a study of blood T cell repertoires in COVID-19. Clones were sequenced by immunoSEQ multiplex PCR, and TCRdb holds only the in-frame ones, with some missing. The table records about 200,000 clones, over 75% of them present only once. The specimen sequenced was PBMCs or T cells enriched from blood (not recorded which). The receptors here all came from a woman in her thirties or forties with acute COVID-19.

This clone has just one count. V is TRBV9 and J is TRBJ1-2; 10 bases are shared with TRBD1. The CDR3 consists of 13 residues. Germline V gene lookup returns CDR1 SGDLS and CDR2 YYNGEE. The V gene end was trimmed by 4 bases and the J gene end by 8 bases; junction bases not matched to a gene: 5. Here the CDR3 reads CASSLRTGGGYTF. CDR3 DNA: TGTGCCAGCAGCTTGCGGACAGGGGGAGGCTACACCTTC.

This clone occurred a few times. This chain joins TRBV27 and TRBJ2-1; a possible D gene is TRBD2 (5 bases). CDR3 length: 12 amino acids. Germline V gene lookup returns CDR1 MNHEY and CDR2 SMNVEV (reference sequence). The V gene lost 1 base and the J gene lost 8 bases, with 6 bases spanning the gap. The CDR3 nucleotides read TGTGCCAGCAGTTTATGGGGAGATGAGCAGTTCTTC. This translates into CASSLWGDEQFF.

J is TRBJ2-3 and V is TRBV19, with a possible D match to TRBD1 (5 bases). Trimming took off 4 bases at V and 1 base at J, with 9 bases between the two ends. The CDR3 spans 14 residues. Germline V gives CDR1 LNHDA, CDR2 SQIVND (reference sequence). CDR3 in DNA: TGTGCCAGTAGTAGACAGCTGCGCACAGATACGCAGTATTTT. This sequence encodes CASSRQLRTDTQYF.

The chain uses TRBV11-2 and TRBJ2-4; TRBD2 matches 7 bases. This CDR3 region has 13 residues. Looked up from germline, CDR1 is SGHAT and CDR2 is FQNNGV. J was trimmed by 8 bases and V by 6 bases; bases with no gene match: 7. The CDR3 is CASSLGTNHIQYF. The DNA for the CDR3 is TGTGCCAGCAGTCTAGGGACTAATCACATTCAGTACTTC.

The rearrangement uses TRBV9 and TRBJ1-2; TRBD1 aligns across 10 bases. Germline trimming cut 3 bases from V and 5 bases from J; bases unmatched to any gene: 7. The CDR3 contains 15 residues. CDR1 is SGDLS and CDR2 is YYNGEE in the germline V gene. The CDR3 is CASSGRQGAQYGYTF. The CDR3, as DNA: TGTGCCAGCAGCGGGAGACAGGGGGCGCAGTATGGCTACACCTTC. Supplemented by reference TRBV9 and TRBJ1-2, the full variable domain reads DSGVTQTPKHLITATGQRVTLRCSPRSGDLSVYWYQQSLDQGLQFLIQYYNGEERAKGNILERFSAQQFPDLHSELNLSSLELGDSALYFCASSGRQGAQYGYTFGSGTRLTVV.

The CDR3 region has the DNA TGTGCCAGCAGTCCGAACAGGGTTTCACCCCTCCACTTT. It specifies CASSPNRVSPLHF. The rearrangement uses TRBV12-3 or TRBV12-4 and TRBJ1-6, with a possible D match to TRBD1 (6 bases). With 5 bases removed from V and 9 bases from J, the gap between germline ends came to 11 bases. The CDR3 is made up of 13 amino acids.

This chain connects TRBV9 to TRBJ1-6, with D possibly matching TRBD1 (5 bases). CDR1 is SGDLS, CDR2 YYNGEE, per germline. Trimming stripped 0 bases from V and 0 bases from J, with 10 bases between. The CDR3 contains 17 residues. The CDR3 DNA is TGTGCCAGCAGCGTAGAGGACATGAGCTCCTATAATTCACCCCTCCACTTT. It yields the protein CASSVEDMSSYNSPLHF.

DNA of the CDR3: TGTGCCAGCAGCCCGTGGACAGGGAACACAGGAAACACCATATATTTT. Protein product: CASSPWTGNTGNTIYF. The J gene is TRBJ1-3, the V gene TRBV7-9, with 8 bases matching TRBD1. Germline CDR1 reads SEHNR; CDR2 reads FQNEAQ (reference sequence). This CDR3 region has 16 residues. The trim removed 5 bases at V and 4 bases at J, leaving 10 bases unmatched.

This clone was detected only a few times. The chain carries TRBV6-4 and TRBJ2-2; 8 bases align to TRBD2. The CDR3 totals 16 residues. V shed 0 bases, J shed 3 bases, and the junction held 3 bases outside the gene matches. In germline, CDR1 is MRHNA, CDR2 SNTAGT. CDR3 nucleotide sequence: TGTGCCAGCAGTGACTCGCTAGCGGGCCACACCGGGGAGCTGTTTTTT. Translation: CASSDSLAGHTGELFF.

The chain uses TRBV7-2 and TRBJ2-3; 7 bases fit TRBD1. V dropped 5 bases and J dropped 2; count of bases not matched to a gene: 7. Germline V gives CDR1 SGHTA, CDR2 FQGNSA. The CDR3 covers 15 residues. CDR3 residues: CASSPGQEPTDTQYF. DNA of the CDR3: TGTGCCAGCAGCCCAGGACAGGAGCCCACAGATACGCAGTATTTT.

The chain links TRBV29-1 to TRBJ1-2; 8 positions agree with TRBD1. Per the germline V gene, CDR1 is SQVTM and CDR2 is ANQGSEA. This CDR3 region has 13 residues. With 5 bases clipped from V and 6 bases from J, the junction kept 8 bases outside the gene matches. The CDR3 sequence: CSVQSGGRDGYTF. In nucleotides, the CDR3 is TGCAGCGTTCAATCAGGGGGCCGGGATGGCTACACCTTC. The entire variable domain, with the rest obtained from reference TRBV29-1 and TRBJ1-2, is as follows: SAVISQKPSRDICQRGTSLTIQCQVDSQVTMMFWYRQQPGQSLTLIATANQGSEATYESGFVIDKFPISRPNLTFSTLTVSNMSPEDSSIYLCSVQSGGRDGYTFGSGTRLTVV.

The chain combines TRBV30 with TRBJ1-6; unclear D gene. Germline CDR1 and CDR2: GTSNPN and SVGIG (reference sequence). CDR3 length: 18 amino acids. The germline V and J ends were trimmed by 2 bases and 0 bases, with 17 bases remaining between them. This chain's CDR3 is CAWSPAGSLSSYNSPLHF. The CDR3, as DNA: TGTGCCTGGAGTCCCGCGGGGTCCCTCAGCTCCTATAATTCACCCCTCCACTTT. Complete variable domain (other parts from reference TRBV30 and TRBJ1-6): SQTIHQWPATLVQPVGSPLSLECTVEGTSNPNLYWYRQAAGRGLQLLFYSVGIGQISSEVPQNLSASRPQDRQFILSSKKLLLSDSGFYLCAWSPAGSLSSYNSPLHFGNGTRLTVT.

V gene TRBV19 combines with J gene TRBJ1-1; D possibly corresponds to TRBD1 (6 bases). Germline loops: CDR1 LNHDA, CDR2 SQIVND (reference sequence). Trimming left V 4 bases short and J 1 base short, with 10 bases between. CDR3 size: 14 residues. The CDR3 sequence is CASSNPGANTEAFF. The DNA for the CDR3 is TGTGCCAGTAGTAACCCAGGGGCGAACACTGAAGCTTTCTTT.

In DNA form, the CDR3 reads TGTGCCAGCAGCTTGCTTGTCCAGCGGGGCTACGAGCAGTACTTC. It translates to CASSLLVQRGYEQYF. This chain uses TRBV7-2 with TRBJ2-7; 7 nucleotides match TRBD2. Germline CDR1 and CDR2: SGHTA and FQGNSA. The CDR3 contains 15 residues. J lost 3 bases, V lost 3 bases, and 8 bases had no gene match.

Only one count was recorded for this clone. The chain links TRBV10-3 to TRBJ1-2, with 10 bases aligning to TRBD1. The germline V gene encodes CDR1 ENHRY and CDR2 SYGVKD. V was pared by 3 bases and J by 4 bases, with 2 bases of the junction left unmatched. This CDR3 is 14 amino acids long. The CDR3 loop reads CAISDDRGRYGYTF. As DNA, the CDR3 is TGTGCCATCAGTGACGACAGGGGGCGCTATGGCTACACCTTC.

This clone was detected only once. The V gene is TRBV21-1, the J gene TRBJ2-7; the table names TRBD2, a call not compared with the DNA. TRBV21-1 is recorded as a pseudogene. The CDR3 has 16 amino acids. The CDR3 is CASSNPPGRESYEQYF. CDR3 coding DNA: TGTGCCAGCAGCAATCCCCCAGGACGGGAGTCCTACGAGCAGTACTTC.

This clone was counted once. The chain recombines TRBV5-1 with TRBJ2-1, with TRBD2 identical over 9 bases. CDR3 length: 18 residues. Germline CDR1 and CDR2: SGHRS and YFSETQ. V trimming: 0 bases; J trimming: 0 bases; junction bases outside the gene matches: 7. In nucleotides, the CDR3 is TGCGCCAGCAGCTTGGAGGTAGCGGGAGACAGCTCCTACAATGAGCAGTTCTTC. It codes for CASSLEVAGDSSYNEQFF.

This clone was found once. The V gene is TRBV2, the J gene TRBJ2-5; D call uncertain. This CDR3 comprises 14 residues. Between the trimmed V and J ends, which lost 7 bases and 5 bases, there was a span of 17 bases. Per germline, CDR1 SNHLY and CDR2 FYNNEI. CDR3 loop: CASTLNTLGETQYF. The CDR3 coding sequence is TGTGCCAGCACCCTAAACACCCTAGGCGAGACCCAGTACTTC. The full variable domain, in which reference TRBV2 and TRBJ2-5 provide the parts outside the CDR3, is EPEVTQTPSHQVTQMGQEVILRCVPISNHLYFYWYRQILGQKVEFLVSFYNNEISEKSEIFDDQFSVERPDGSNFTLKIRSTKLEDSAMYFCASTLNTLGETQYFGPGTRLLVL.

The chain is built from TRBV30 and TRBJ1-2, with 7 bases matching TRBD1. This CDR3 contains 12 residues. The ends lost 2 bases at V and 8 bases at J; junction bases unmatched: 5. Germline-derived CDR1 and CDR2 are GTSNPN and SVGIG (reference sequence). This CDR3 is CAWSPGGWGYTF. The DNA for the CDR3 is TGTGCCTGGAGTCCAGGGGGTTGGGGCTACACCTTC. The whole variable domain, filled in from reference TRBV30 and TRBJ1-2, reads SQTIHQWPATLVQPVGSPLSLECTVEGTSNPNLYWYRQAAGRGLQLLFYSVGIGQISSEVPQNLSASRPQDRQFILSSKKLLLSDSGFYLCAWSPGGWGYTFGSGTRLTVV.

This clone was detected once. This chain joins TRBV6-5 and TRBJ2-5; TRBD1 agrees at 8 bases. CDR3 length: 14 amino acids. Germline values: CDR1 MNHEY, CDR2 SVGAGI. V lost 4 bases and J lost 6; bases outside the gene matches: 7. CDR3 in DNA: TGTGCCAGCAGTTCATCCGGACAGGGAAAGACCCAGTACTTC. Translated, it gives CASSSSGQGKTQYF.

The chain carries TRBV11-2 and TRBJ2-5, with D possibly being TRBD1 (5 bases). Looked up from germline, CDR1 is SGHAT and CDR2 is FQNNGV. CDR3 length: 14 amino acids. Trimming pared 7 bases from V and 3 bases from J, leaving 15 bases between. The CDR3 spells CASTPRRREETQYF. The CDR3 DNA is TGTGCCAGCACCCCCCGTCGCAGGGAAGAGACCCAGTACTTC.

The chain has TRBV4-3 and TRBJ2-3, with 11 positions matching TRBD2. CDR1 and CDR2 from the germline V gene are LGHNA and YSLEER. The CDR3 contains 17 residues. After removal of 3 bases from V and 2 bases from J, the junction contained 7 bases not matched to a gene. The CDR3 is CASSQEGTSGYTDTQYF. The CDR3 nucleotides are TGCGCCAGCAGCCAGGAAGGGACTAGCGGTTACACAGATACGCAGTATTTT.

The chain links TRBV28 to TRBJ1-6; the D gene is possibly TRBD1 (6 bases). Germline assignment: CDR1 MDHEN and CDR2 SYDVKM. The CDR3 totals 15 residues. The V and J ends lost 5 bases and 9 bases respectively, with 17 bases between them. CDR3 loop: CASSGIGGVSSPLHF. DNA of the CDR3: TGTGCCAGCAGTGGTATAGGGGGGGTGAGTTCACCCCTCCACTTT.